This T cell receptor beta chain is drawn from a study of CD8 T cells in Susac syndrome. V was pared by 1 base and J by 6 bases, with 7 bases between. Looked up from germline, CDR1 is SNHLY and CDR2 is FYNNEI. The CDR3 runs 13 residues. Peripheral blood CD8+ and CD4+ T cells were profiled by TCR beta sequencing. Each multiple sclerosis control was a treatment-naive patient with relapsing-remitting disease that was either stable or active. Random hexamers were used to reverse transcribe an amount of about 0.45 to 1 ug RNA. By means of immunoSEQ multiplex PCR, TCR beta CDR3 spanning 54 Vbeta and 13 Jbeta underwent amplification. TCRdb reprocessed the immunoSEQ multiplex PCR reads with MiXCR, giving one entry per CDR3 protein. The table has about 120,000 distinct CDR3 sequences, about 92% seen once.

Material for sequencing was CD4+ T cells from PBMCs. This receptor was identified in a human donor with multiple sclerosis. This rearrangement joins TRBV2 to TRBJ1-5; D gene unclear. This CDR3 is CASSEGGAQPQHF. Here the CDR3 DNA reads TGTGCCAGCAGTGAAGGGGGTGCTCAGCCCCAGCATTTT.